This T cell receptor beta chain was retrieved from a study of CD8+CD57+ T cells in acquired aplastic anemia. Study results and limitations: Patients and controls had in common approximately 29 CD8+ CDR3 sequences.

Germline CDR1 reads DFQATT; CDR2 reads SNEGSKA (reference sequence). The CDR3 consists of 16 residues. In the case of this clonotype: Its specificity is not known. At one end, the junction sequence differs from germline, possibly due to a read error.

For sequencing, patients were chosen who had shown expansion of CD8+CD57+ cells by flow cytometry. Profiling that covered TCR beta VDJ and CDR3 relied on genomic DNA as its template. Each CDR3 protein is one row after TCRdb ran MiXCR on the reads. The repertoire holds around 150,000 distinct CDR3 sequences, with about two thirds as singletons. The V and J genes are TRBV20-1 and TRBJ2-1; TRBD1 matches at 8 bases. The receptor was derived from a human donor with aplastic anemia. Material: sorted CD4+, CD8+, or CD8+CD57+ T cells (not recorded which) from PBMCs. CDR3 DNA: TGCAGTGCTCGCCTTTTACAGGGGGGTGACCGCAATGATCAGTTCTTC. Its translation is CSARLLQGGDRNDQFF.